Below, 12 T cell receptor beta chains from the same sample are listed, as sequenced in a study of cytomegalovirus exposure and HLA in healthy donors. Primers: 60 Vbeta forward and 13 Jbeta reverse. Libraries were prepared by immunoSEQ multiplex PCR; TCRdb keeps only in-frame clonotypes and omits some of them. The table records roughly 40,000 clones, roughly four fifths of them present only once. Sample: PBMCs. These receptors were taken from a woman aged 40 to 49 in good health and CMV-seronegative.

The CDR3 DNA follows: TGTGCCAACCCTGGACAGGTTAACTATAATTCACCCCTCCACTTT. Encoded protein: CANPGQVNYNSPLHF. J is TRBJ1-6 and V is TRBV21-1; the D call in the table, TRBD1, was not verified against the DNA. TRBV21-1 is a pseudogene locus. The CDR3 length is 15 residues.

The chain recombines TRBV18 with TRBJ2-5; D is uncertain. CDR3 size: 13 residues. Germline assignment: CDR1 KGHSH and CDR2 LQKENI. The germline V and J ends were trimmed by 6 bases and 2 bases, with 10 bases remaining between them. CDR3: CASSLSLQETQYF. DNA of the CDR3: TGTGCCAGCTCGTTAAGCTTACAAGAGACCCAGTACTTC.

The chain is built from TRBV2 and TRBJ1-1; TRBD1 might be the D (6 bases). Per germline, CDR1 SNHLY and CDR2 FYNNEI. Between the trimmed V and J ends, which lost 5 bases and 3 bases, there was a span of 16 bases. CDR3 length: 15 residues. CDR3 region: CASSMEGGRYTEAFF. The CDR3 bases are TGTGCCAGCAGTATGGAAGGGGGTAGGTACACTGAAGCTTTCTTT.

J is TRBJ1-2 and V is TRBV29-1, with 7 bases identical to TRBD1. The CDR3 loop spans 13 amino acids. V dropped 4 bases and J dropped 6; count of bases not matched to a gene: 8. Per the germline V gene, CDR1 is SQVTM and CDR2 is ANQGSEA. This CDR3 is CSVVGQAVNGYTF. CDR3 sequence (DNA): TGCAGCGTTGTTGGACAGGCGGTAAATGGCTACACCTTC. The entire variable domain, with the rest obtained from reference TRBV29-1 and TRBJ1-2, is as follows: SAVISQKPSRDICQRGTSLTIQCQVDSQVTMMFWYRQQPGQSLTLIATANQGSEATYESGFVIDKFPISRPNLTFSTLTVSNMSPEDSSIYLCSVVGQAVNGYTFGSGTRLTVV.

The chain uses TRBV29-1 and TRBJ2-7; maybe TRBD1 (6 bases). This CDR3 contains 14 residues. Germline V gene lookup returns CDR1 SQVTM and CDR2 ANQGSEA. Trimming took off 4 bases at V and 1 base at J, with 14 bases between the two ends. The CDR3 DNA follows: TGCAGCGTTGGGGACAACAGGAGGTCCTACGAGCAGTACTTC. It yields the protein CSVGDNRRSYEQYF.

The chain carries TRBV28 and TRBJ1-6; 8 nucleotides line up with TRBD1. V was clipped by 2 bases and J by 6 bases; unmatched bases: 6. Germline V CDR1 and CDR2: MDHEN, SYDVKM. The CDR3 has 16 residues. CDR3: CASSLPQGAINSPLHF. The CDR3 nucleotides read TGTGCCAGCAGTTTACCCCAGGGGGCGATTAATTCACCCCTCCACTTT. Combining the CDR3 with reference TRBV28 and TRBJ1-6 gives the whole variable domain DVKVTQSSRYLVKRTGEKVFLECVQDMDHENMFWYRQDPGLGLRLIYFSYDVKMKEKGDIPEGYSVSREKKERFSLILESASTNQTSMYLCASSLPQGAINSPLHFGNGTRLTVT.

The chain has TRBV6-5 and TRBJ1-2, with 9 bases identical to TRBD1. After removal of 2 bases from V and 6 bases from J, the junction contained 4 bases not matched to a gene. The germline V gene encodes CDR1 MNHEY and CDR2 SVGAGI. CDR3 size: 14 residues. CDR3 DNA sequence: TGTGCCAGCAGTTACGGGACAGGGAACAATGGCTACACCTTC. It codes for CASSYGTGNNGYTF.

This chain uses TRBV9 with TRBJ2-3; TRBD2 aligns across 7 bases. Unmatched junction bases numbered 9, after V lost 4 bases and J lost 1 base. The CDR3 extends over 16 amino acids. CDR1 is SGDLS and CDR2 is YYNGEE in the germline V gene. The CDR3 coding sequence is TGTGCCAGCAGCTTCACCCCTGGGGGGGGCACAGATACGCAGTATTTT. It encodes CASSFTPGGGTDTQYF.

The table lists this clone with a few counts. The chain carries TRBV18 and TRBJ1-1, with TRBD1 identical over 8 bases. This CDR3 spans 15 amino acids. J gave up 4 bases and V 4 bases, and 8 bases lay outside the gene matches. CDR1 KGHSH and CDR2 LQKENI come from the germline V gene. The CDR3 DNA is TGTGCCAGCTCACGCCTTCAGGGGGCTACCACTGAAGCTTTCTTT. The encoded protein is CASSRLQGATTEAFF.

This CDR3 reads CASSEGQGNQPQHF. CDR3 nucleotide sequence: TGCGCCAGCAGCGAGGGACAGGGGAATCAGCCCCAGCATTTT. J is TRBJ1-5 and V is TRBV5-1; TRBD1 matches at 10 bases. Germline CDR1 reads SGHRS; CDR2 reads YFSETQ. CDR3 length: 14 residues. V was clipped by 4 bases and J by 4 bases; unmatched bases: 2. Full variable domain (remainder filled in from reference TRBV5-1 and TRBJ1-5): KAGVTQTPRYLIKTRGQQVTLSCSPISGHRSVSWYQQTPGQGLQFLFEYFSETQRNKGNFPGRFSGRQFSNSRSEMNVSTLELGDSALYLCASSEGQGNQPQHFGDGTRLSIL.

The chain couples TRBV7-8 to TRBJ2-5, with TRBD1 as a possible D gene (5 bases). Germline values: CDR1 SGHVS, CDR2 FQNEAQ. CDR3 length equals 13 residues. Trimming stripped 7 bases from V and 7 bases from J, with 16 bases between. As DNA, the CDR3 is TGTGCCAGCACCCTAACCCAGGGTAGGACCCAGTACTTC. This gives the protein CASTLTQGRTQYF.

J is TRBJ1-5 and V is TRBV5-5; D is unclear. CDR3 length: 13 residues. Germline V gene sequence: CDR1 SGHKS, CDR2 YYEKEE (reference sequence). Trimming left V 3 bases short and J 1 base short, with 5 bases between. CDR3 nucleotides: TGTGCCAGCAGCTCCCAGAGCAATCAGCCCCAGCATTTT. Its translation is CASSSQSNQPQHF.